This T cell receptor (beta chain) is drawn from a study of CD8 T cells in Susac syndrome. Trimming left V 7 bases short and J 2 bases short, with 13 bases between. CDR1 and CDR2 from the germline V gene are SGHRS and YFSETQ. This CDR3 comprises 14 residues. An amount of RNA that ranged from roughly 0.45 to 1 ug was reverse transcribed with random hexamers. One entry per CDR3 protein results from TCRdb running MiXCR on the immunoSEQ multiplex PCR reads. Found here are hundreds of thousands of distinct CDR3 sequences, over 75% of them singletons; the top ten hold roughly 0.17%. The sequenced material came from CD8+ T cells from PBMCs. The chain uses TRBV5-1 and TRBJ2-4; tentatively, D is TRBD2 (5 bases). This sequence was found in a human donor with multiple sclerosis. In DNA form, the CDR3 reads TGCGCCAGCTCCGACGAGGGTCCCAAAAACATTCAGTACTTC. The encoded protein is CASSDEGPKNIQYF.